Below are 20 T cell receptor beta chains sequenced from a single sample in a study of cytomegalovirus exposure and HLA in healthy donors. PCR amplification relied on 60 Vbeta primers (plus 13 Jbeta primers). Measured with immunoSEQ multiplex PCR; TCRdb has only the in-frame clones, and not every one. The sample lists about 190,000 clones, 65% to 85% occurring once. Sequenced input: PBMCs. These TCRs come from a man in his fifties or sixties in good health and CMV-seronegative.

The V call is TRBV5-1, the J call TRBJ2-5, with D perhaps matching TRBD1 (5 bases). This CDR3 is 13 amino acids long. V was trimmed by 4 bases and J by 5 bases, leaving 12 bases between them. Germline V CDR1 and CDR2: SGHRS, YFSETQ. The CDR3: CASSRQGLETQYF. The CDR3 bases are TGCGCCAGCAGCCGGCAGGGTTTGGAGACCCAGTACTTC.

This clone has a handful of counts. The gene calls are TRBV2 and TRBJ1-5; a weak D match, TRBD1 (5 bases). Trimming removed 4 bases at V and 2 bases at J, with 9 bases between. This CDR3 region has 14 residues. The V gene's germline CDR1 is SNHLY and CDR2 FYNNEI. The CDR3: CASSGRGGNQPQHF. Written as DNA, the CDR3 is TGTGCCAGCAGTGGGCGGGGGGGCAATCAGCCCCAGCATTTT. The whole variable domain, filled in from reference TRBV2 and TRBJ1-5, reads EPEVTQTPSHQVTQMGQEVILRCVPISNHLYFYWYRQILGQKVEFLVSFYNNEISEKSEIFDDQFSVERPDGSNFTLKIRSTKLEDSAMYFCASSGRGGNQPQHFGDGTRLSIL.

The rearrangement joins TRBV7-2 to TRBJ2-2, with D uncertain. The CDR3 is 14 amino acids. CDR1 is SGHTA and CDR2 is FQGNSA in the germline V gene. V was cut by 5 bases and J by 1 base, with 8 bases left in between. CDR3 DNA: TGTGCCAGCAGCCCGAACGGGAACACCGGGGAGCTGTTTTTT. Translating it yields CASSPNGNTGELFF.

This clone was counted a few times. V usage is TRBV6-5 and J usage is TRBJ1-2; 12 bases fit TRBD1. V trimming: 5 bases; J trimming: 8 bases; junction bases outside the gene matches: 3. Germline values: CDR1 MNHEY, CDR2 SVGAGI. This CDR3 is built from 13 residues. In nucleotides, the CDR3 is TGTGCCAGCAGTGGGACAGGGGGCTGGGGCTACACCTTC. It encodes CASSGTGGWGYTF.

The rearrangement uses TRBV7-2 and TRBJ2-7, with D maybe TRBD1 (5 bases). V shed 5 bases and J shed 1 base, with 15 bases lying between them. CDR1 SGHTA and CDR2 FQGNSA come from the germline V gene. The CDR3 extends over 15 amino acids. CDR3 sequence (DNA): TGTGCCAGCAGCCCTACCCCGACAGTTTCCTACGAGCAGTACTTC. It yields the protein CASSPTPTVSYEQYF.

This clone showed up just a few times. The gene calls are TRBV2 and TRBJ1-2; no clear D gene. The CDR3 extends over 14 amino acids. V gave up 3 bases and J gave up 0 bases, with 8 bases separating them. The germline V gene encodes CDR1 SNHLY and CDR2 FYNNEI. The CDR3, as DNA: TGTGCCAGCAGTGATAACACCCCTAACTATGGCTACACCTTC. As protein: CASSDNTPNYGYTF.

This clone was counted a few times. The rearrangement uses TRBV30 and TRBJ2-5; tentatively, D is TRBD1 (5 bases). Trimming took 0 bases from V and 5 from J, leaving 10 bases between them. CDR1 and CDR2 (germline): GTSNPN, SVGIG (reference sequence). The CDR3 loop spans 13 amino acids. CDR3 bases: TGTGCCTGGAGTGTATCAGGGCCCGAGACCCAGTACTTC. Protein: CAWSVSGPETQYF.

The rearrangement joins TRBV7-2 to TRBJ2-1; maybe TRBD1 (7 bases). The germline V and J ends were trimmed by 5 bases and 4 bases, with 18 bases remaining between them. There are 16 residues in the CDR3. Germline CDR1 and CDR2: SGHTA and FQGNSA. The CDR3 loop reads CASSHWRGPAYNEQFF. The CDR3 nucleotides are TGTGCCAGCAGCCACTGGAGGGGGCCTGCATACAATGAGCAGTTCTTC.

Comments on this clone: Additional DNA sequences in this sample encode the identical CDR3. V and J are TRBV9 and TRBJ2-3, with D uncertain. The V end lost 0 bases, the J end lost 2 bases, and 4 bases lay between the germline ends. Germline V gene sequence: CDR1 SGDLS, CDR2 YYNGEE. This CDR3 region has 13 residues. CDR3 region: CASSVDNTDTQYF. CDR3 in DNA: TGTGCCAGCAGCGTAGACAACACAGATACGCAGTATTTT.

This chain's CDR3 is CASSESNAGWNEQFF. The DNA of the CDR3 is TGCGCCAGCAGTGAGTCGAATGCAGGGTGGAATGAGCAGTTCTTC. The chain uses TRBV10-1 and TRBJ2-1; maybe TRBD1 (5 bases). In germline, CDR1 is WNHNN, CDR2 SYGVQD (reference sequence). The CDR3 has 15 amino acids. The ends were cut back, 0 bases at V and 7 bases at J, with 13 bases in the middle.

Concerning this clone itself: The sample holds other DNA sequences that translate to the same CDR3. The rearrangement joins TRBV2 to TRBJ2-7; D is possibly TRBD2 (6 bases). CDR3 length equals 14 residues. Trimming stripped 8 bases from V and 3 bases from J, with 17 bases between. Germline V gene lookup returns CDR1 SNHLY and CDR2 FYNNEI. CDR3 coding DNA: TGTGCCAGCCTTGGAGGGCGTGAGGACTACGAGCAGTACTTC. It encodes CASLGGREDYEQYF.

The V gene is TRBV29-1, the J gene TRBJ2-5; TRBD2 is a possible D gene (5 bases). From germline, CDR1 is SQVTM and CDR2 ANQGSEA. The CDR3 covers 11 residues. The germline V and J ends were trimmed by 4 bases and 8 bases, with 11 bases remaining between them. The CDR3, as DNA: TGCAGCGTTGGCGCAGGAGGCACCCAGTACTTC. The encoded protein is CSVGAGGTQYF. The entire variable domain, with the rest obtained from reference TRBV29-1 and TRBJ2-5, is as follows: SAVISQKPSRDICQRGTSLTIQCQVDSQVTMMFWYRQQPGQSLTLIATANQGSEATYESGFVIDKFPISRPNLTFSTLTVSNMSPEDSSIYLCSVGAGGTQYFGPGTRLLVL.

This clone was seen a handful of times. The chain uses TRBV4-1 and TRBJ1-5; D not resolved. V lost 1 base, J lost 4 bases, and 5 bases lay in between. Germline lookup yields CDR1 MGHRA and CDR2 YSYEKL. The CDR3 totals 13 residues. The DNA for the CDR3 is TGCGCCAGCAGCCAAGTCGGGAATCAGCCCCAGCATTTT. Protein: CASSQVGNQPQHF.

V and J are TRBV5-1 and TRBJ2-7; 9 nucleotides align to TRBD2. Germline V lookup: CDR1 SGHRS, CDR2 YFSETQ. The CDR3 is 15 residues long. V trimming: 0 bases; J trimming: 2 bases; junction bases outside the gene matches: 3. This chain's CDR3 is CASSLVAGATYEQYF. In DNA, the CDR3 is TGCGCCAGCAGCTTGGTAGCGGGAGCCACCTACGAGCAGTACTTC.

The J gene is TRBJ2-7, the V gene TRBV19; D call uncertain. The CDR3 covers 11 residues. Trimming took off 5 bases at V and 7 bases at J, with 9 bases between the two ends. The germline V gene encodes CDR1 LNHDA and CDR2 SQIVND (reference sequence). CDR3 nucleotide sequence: TGTGCCAGTAGTTCGACTGTGGAGCAGTACTTC. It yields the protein CASSSTVEQYF.

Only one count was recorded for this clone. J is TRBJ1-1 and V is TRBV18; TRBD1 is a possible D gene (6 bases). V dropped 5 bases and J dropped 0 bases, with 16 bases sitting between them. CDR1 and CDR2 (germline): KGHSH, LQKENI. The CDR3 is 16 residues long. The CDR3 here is CASSERQGNMNTEAFF. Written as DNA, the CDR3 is TGTGCCAGCTCAGAAAGGCAGGGGAACATGAACACTGAAGCTTTCTTT.

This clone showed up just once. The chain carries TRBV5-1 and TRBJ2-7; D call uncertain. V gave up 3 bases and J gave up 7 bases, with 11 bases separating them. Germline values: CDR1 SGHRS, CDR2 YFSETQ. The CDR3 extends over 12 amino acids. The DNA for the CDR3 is TGCGCCAGCAGCTCACAGCCCACGGAGCAGTACTTC. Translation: CASSSQPTEQYF. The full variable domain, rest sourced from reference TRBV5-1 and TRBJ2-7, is KAGVTQTPRYLIKTRGQQVTLSCSPISGHRSVSWYQQTPGQGLQFLFEYFSETQRNKGNFPGRFSGRQFSNSRSEMNVSTLELGDSALYLCASSSQPTEQYFGPGTRLTVT.

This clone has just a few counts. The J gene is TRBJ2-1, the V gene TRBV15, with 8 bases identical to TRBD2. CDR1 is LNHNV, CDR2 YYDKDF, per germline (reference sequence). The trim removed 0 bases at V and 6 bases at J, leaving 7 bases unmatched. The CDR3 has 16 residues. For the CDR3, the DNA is TGTGCCACCAGCAGAGATCCCCGGAGCGGGGGCAATGAGCAGTTCTTC. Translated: CATSRDPRSGGNEQFF. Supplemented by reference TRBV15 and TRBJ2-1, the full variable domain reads DAMVIQNPRYQVTQFGKPVTLSCSQTLNHNVMYWYQQKSSQAPKLLFHYYDKDFNNEADTPDNFQSRRPNTSFCFLDIRSPGLGDTAMYLCATSRDPRSGGNEQFFGPGTRLTVL.

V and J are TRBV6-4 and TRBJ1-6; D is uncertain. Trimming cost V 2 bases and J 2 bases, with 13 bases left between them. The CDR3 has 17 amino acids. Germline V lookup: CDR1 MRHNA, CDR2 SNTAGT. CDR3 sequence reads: CASSDRARGAYNSPLHF. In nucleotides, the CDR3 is TGTGCCAGCAGTGACCGGGCACGCGGGGCCTATAATTCACCCCTCCACTTT.

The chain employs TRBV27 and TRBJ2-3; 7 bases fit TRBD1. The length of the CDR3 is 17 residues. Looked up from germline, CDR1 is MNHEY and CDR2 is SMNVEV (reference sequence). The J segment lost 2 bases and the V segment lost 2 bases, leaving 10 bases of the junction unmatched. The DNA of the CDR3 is TGTGCCAGCAGTTTACTTCCCCGGACAGGAGACACAGATACGCAGTATTTT. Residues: CASSLLPRTGDTDTQYF.